The 13 T cell receptor beta chains listed next were all sequenced from one sample in a study of blood T cell repertoires in COVID-19. Profiled with immunoSEQ multiplex PCR; TCRdb holds only in-frame clones, not every one. Of 100,000 to 150,000 clones in the sample, roughly 88% were seen once. The sample comprised peripheral blood. These receptors came from a man in his forties or fifties with acute or convalescent COVID-19.

The gene calls are TRBV4-1 and TRBJ2-2; 11 nucleotides align to TRBD1. CDR3 length: 18 amino acids. V was pared by 1 base and J by 2 bases, with 6 bases of the junction left unmatched. Germline V gene sequence: CDR1 MGHRA, CDR2 YSYEKL. CDR3 in amino acids: CASSQGLGTGGNTGELFF. In DNA form, the CDR3 reads TGCGCCAGCAGCCAAGGTCTCGGGACAGGGGGAAACACCGGGGAGCTGTTTTTT.

The chain links TRBV27 to TRBJ2-2; D call uncertain. This CDR3 spans 14 amino acids. Trimming removed 0 bases from V and 1 base from J, with 3 bases in between. The germline V gene encodes CDR1 MNHEY and CDR2 SMNVEV (reference sequence). Here the CDR3 reads CASSLSRNTGELFF. Here the CDR3 DNA reads TGTGCCAGCAGTTTATCCCGGAACACCGGGGAGCTGTTTTTT.

The chain's CDR3 is CASSFKDLQYF. CDR3 coding DNA: TGCGCCAGCAGCTTTAAAGACTTGCAGTACTTC. The chain combines TRBV5-1 with TRBJ2-7; D not resolved. V lost 2 bases to trimming and J lost 9 bases, with 9 bases between them. Germline assignment: CDR1 SGHRS and CDR2 YFSETQ. The CDR3 runs 11 residues.

The chain has TRBV3-1 (or the pseudogene TRBV3-2) and TRBJ2-2; possible D gene TRBD1, 5 bases. Germline lookup yields CDR1 LGHDT and CDR2 YNNKEL (reference sequence). The CDR3 is 15 residues long. Trimming stripped 5 bases from V and 7 bases from J, with 17 bases between. The CDR3 DNA reads as TGTGCCAGCAGCTCAAGCAGGGATCTCGTCGGGGAGCTGTTTTTT. Amino acid sequence: CASSSSRDLVGELFF.

This clone was seen a handful of times. The V call is TRBV18, the J call TRBJ1-1, with D tentatively TRBD1 (5 bases). The V end was cut by 3 bases, the J end by 3 bases, with 17 bases between. This CDR3 is built from 16 residues. Germline CDR1 reads KGHSH; CDR2 reads LQKENI. The CDR3, as DNA: TGTGCCAGCTCACCTATTCTAGGGGCAACGGACACTGAAGCTTTCTTT. As protein: CASSPILGATDTEAFF.

This sequence joins TRBV13 and TRBJ1-2; 7 bases align to TRBD1. Germline V CDR1 and CDR2: PRHDT, FYEKMQ (reference sequence). The CDR3 has 14 residues. Losses at the gene ends were 3 bases for V and 3 bases for J; bases not matched to a gene: 4. The CDR3: CASSLGTAHYGYTF. The CDR3 coding sequence is TGTGCCAGCAGCTTGGGGACAGCACACTATGGCTACACCTTC.

J is TRBJ2-4 and V is TRBV9; tentatively, D is TRBD2 (5 bases). The CDR3 has 17 amino acids. From germline, CDR1 is SGDLS and CDR2 YYNGEE. V was shortened by 3 bases and J by 0 bases, with 16 bases between the two germline ends. The CDR3 DNA is TGTGCCAGCAGCGCCCAACTGGGTGAGGGAGCCAAAAACATTCAGTACTTC. Protein product: CASSAQLGEGAKNIQYF.

The V gene is TRBV10-2, the J gene TRBJ2-7; D call uncertain. The CDR3 has 12 amino acids. Germline V CDR1 and CDR2: WSHSY, SAAADI. Trimming left V 3 bases short and J 5 bases short, with 8 bases between. The CDR3 reads CASSESGNEQYF. In DNA, the CDR3 is TGCGCCAGCAGTGAAAGTGGCAACGAGCAGTACTTC.

This rearrangement joins TRBV6-6 to TRBJ1-2; D not resolved. The germline V and J ends were trimmed by 6 bases and 4 bases, with 15 bases remaining between them. CDR3 length: 14 amino acids. Germline loops: CDR1 MNHNY, CDR2 SVGAGI (reference sequence). The CDR3 bases are TGTGCCAGCAGCCCGCGGGTGATACCCTATGGCTACACCTTC. It specifies CASSPRVIPYGYTF.

The CDR3 is CAVGLAGVETQYF. The CDR3 DNA reads TGTGCCGTGGGACTAGCGGGAGTGGAGACCCAGTACTTC. The rearrangement links TRBV19 to TRBJ2-5; 14 nucleotides agree with TRBD2. The J segment lost 5 bases and the V segment lost 11 bases, leaving 4 bases of the junction unmatched. Germline V CDR1 and CDR2: LNHDA, SQIVND (reference sequence). This CDR3 spans 13 amino acids.

The chain is built from TRBV5-1 and TRBJ2-1, with 7 positions matching TRBD2. The junction had 7 bases not matched to a gene; V was cut back by 0 bases and J by 7 bases. CDR1 is SGHRS and CDR2 is YFSETQ in the germline V gene. The CDR3 loop spans 15 amino acids. CDR3: CASSLVGGERNEQFF. CDR3 nucleotide sequence: TGCGCCAGCAGCTTGGTGGGAGGGGAGCGGAATGAGCAGTTCTTC.

This clone was found once. The V and J genes are TRBV2 and TRBJ2-2, with TRBD2 matching over 10 bases. J was trimmed by 2 bases and V by 4 bases; bases with no gene match: 4. The CDR3 is 16 amino acids. Germline values: CDR1 SNHLY, CDR2 FYNNEI. CDR3 nucleotides: TGTGCCAGCAGTGGGGGGACTAGCGATAACACCGGGGAGCTGTTTTTT. Its translation is CASSGGTSDNTGELFF. Combining the CDR3 with reference TRBV2 and TRBJ2-2 gives the whole variable domain EPEVTQTPSHQVTQMGQEVILRCVPISNHLYFYWYRQILGQKVEFLVSFYNNEISEKSEIFDDQFSVERPDGSNFTLKIRSTKLEDSAMYFCASSGGTSDNTGELFFGEGSRLTVL.

The rearrangement uses TRBV30 and TRBJ1-1; D is ambiguous. The V end was cut by 0 bases, the J end by 5 bases, with 10 bases between. The CDR3 sequence is 13 residues long. CDR1 is GTSNPN and CDR2 is SVGIG in the germline V gene (reference sequence). The DNA for the CDR3 is TGTGCCTGGAGTGTCACGGAGAGGACTGAAGCTTTCTTT. Amino acids: CAWSVTERTEAFF. The entire variable domain, with the rest obtained from reference TRBV30 and TRBJ1-1, is as follows: SQTIHQWPATLVQPVGSPLSLECTVEGTSNPNLYWYRQAAGRGLQLLFYSVGIGQISSEVPQNLSASRPQDRQFILSSKKLLLSDSGFYLCAWSVTERTEAFFGQGTRLTVV.